This T cell receptor beta chain was documented in a study of blood T cell repertoires in COVID-19. Study details: The origin of the acute and convalescent COVID-19 samples was the United States, Italy and Spain. PBMCs, B-cell-depleted T cells, or T cells were the source of the cDNA or gDNA that made up the material.

Original analysis: Amplified reference gene primers provided the basis for estimating nucleated cell counts. Clones were read by immunoSEQ multiplex PCR, and TCRdb kept only the in-frame ones, dropping some. The V and J calls and clone size come from that table; D and trimming were worked out from the DNA. The repertoire holds some 110,000 clones, with approximately 88% as singletons. Germline V gene lookup returns CDR1 MDHEN and CDR2 SYDVKM. Trimming left V 6 bases short and J 3 bases short, with 30 bases between. The CDR3 contains 19 residues. The sequence came from a man in his 60s with acute or convalescent COVID-19. Sequenced material: peripheral blood. This chain uses TRBV28 with TRBJ2-7; perhaps TRBD2 as D (6 bases). The CDR3 DNA is TGTGCCAGCAGGGGCCCCGGGGGTTCTGGGCCTTATTCCAACTACGAGCAGTACTTC. Encoded protein: CASRGPGGSGPYSNYEQYF.